This T cell receptor beta chain comes out of a study of T cell changes during pregnancy in multiple sclerosis. TCRdb keeps only in-frame clones here, not all; method: immunoSEQ multiplex PCR. The sample has some 20,000 clones, 80% to 90% seen once; the top ten hold approximately 1%. A few counts support this clone. There are 14 residues in the CDR3. Losses at the gene ends were 8 bases for V and 6 bases for J; bases not matched to a gene: 6. CDR1 is SNHLY, CDR2 FYNNEI, per germline. The J gene is TRBJ1-6, the V gene TRBV2, with 8 bases identical to TRBD1. The receptor's source is a female donor in good health, enrolled as a control in a pregnancy study. The sequencing used CD4+ T cells from peripheral blood mononuclear cells, collected in the first trimester of pregnancy. The CDR3 DNA is TGTGCCAGCCGACAGGGGTCGGGTAATTCACCCCTCCACTTT. Residues: CASRQGSGNSPLHF.